The sequence of this T cell receptor (beta chain) was determined in a study of long-term antiretroviral therapy in people with HIV. Trimming removed 6 bases at V and 6 bases at J, with 18 bases between. Germline V gene lookup returns CDR1 SQVTM and CDR2 ANQGSEA. This CDR3 has 13 amino acids. Sequencing used immunoSEQ v3.0 at survey level. In sequencing, about 35,000-55,000 T-cell genomes per sample were targeted. The assay was immunoSEQ multiplex PCR, and TCRdb's table has in-frame clones only and misses some. Among approximately 20,000 clones listed, 75% to 85% were seen once. The sample consisted of unsorted PBMCs, taken 0.2 years after starting antiretroviral therapy. This chain connects TRBV29-1 to TRBJ2-7; possible D gene TRBD2, 5 bases. This sequence originates from a woman aged 40 to 55 with HIV. The CDR3 spells CSVQLGVSGEQYF. The CDR3 region has the DNA TGCAGCGTCCAACTAGGCGTTTCGGGCGAGCAGTACTTC.